This T cell receptor (beta chain) was found in a study of OX40 agonist ivuxolimab in advanced cancers. Study-wide context: With ivuxolimab, an agonistic anti-OX40 (CD134) antibody, patients were treated. Study-level points and caveats: The CD4+ and CD8+ T cells in the blood had expanded clonally by week 6 at 0.1 to 3.0 mg/kg. Nonresponders, in some cases, also had low normalized T-cell clonal expansion. Mean expanded clone counts were higher in CD8+ than CD4+ T cells.

The V gene lost 4 bases and the J gene lost 0 bases, with 14 bases spanning the gap. Germline lookup yields CDR1 SGHRS and CDR2 YFSETQ. The CDR3 consists of 15 residues. Profiling relied on immunoSEQ multiplex PCR, and the TCRdb table lists in-frame clones only, not all of them. The table has approximately 68,000 clones, under 95% seen once. As for this clone: Its specificity is unknown.

The rearrangement joins TRBV5-1 to TRBJ2-7; possibly TRBD1 or TRBD2 for D (5 bases each). Sequences were derived from CD4+ or CD8+ T cells sorted from blood, sampled in a trial of the OX40 agonist ivuxolimab. This TCR came from an adult with an advanced solid tumor such as melanoma, head and neck, liver or kidney cancer. The DNA for the CDR3 is TGCGCCAGCAGCAGTCAGGGACCAAACTCCTACGAGCAGTACTTC. This codes for CASSSQGPNSYEQYF.